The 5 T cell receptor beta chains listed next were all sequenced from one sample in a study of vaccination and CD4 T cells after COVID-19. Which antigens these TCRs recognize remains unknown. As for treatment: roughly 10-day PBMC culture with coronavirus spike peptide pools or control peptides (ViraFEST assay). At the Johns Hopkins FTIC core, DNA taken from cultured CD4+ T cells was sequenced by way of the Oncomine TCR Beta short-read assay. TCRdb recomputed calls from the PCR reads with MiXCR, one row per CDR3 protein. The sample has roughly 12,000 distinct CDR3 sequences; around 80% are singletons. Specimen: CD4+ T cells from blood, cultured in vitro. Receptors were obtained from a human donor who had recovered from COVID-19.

The CDR3 region is CAWSRPGGLSYEQYF. CDR3 DNA: TGTGCCTGGAGTCGTCCAGGGGGTTTATCCTACGAGCAGTACTTC. The rearrangement uses TRBV30 and TRBJ2-7; TRBD1 matches 7 bases. CDR1 GTSNPN and CDR2 SVGIG come from the germline V gene (reference sequence). The CDR3 is made up of 15 amino acids. V dropped 2 bases and J dropped 1; count of bases not matched to a gene: 8.

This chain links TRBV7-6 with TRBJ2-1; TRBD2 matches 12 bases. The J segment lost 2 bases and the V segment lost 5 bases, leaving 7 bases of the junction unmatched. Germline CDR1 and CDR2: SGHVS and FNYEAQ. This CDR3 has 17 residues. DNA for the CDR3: TGTGCCAGCAGCGCCAAGCTAGCGGGAGGGCCCTACAATGAGCAGTTCTTC. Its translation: CASSAKLAGGPYNEQFF.

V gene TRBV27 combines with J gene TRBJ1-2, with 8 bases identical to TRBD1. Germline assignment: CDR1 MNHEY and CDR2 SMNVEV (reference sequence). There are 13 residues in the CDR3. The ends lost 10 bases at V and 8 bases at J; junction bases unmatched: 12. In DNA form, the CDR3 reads TGTGCCACCCGAACAGGGGGTATAAGGGGCTACACCTTC. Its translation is CATRTGGIRGYTF.

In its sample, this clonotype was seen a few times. The CDR3 nucleotides read TGCAGTGCTAGTTCGGGGGGAAATCAGCCCCAGCATTTT. This sequence encodes CSASSGGNQPQHF. The chain has TRBV20-1 and TRBJ1-5, with a possible D match to TRBD1 (5 bases). This CDR3 has 13 amino acids. V was pared by 3 bases and J by 4 bases, with 10 bases between. Germline V gives CDR1 DFQATT, CDR2 SNEGSKA (reference sequence).

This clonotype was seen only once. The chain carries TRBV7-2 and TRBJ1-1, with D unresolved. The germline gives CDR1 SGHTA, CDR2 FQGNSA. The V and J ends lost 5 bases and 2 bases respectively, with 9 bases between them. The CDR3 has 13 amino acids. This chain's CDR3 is CASSPYLNTEAFF. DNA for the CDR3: TGTGCCAGCAGCCCCTACTTAAACACTGAAGCTTTCTTT.